This T cell receptor beta chain comes out of a study of blood T cell repertoires in COVID-19. Across the whole study: The United States, Italy and Spain supplied acute and convalescent COVID-19 samples. PBMCs, B-cell-depleted T cells, or T cells provided the cDNA or gDNA that made up the material.

In the authors' workflow: Quantification of nucleated cells was approximated via reference gene primer amplification. Generated by immunoSEQ multiplex PCR, the TCRdb table keeps only in-frame clones and is missing some. V, J and clone size reflect that table, while D and trimming were determined from the DNA. This sample has roughly 190,000 clones, with around 83% found just once. The sequenced material came from peripheral blood. This sequence originates from a woman aged 55-70 years with acute or convalescent COVID-19.

This chain's CDR3 is CASSRTAEVGSNQPQHF. CDR3 DNA sequence: TGCGCCAGCAGCCGAACCGCCGAGGTCGGGAGCAATCAGCCCCAGCATTTT. V and J are TRBV4-1 and TRBJ1-5; the D is unclear. CDR3 size: 17 residues. The germline V gene has CDR1 MGHRA and CDR2 YSYEKL. The V and J ends lost 4 bases and 1 base respectively, with 17 bases between them.